The present T cell receptor beta chain was sequenced within a study of blood T cell repertoires in COVID-19. In the study's own analysis: Reference gene primers were amplified, and this amplification served to estimate nucleated cell counts. This table comes from immunoSEQ multiplex PCR, and its TCRdb copy is limited to in-frame clones, with some not included. V and J calls plus clone size are reproduced from that table; the DNA served to infer D and trimming. The sample includes roughly 86,000 clones, approximately 82% seen only once; the top ten take more than 2%. V lost 1 base and J lost 2; bases outside the gene matches: 5. The CDR3 is made up of 15 amino acids. Looked up from germline, CDR1 is SGDLS and CDR2 is YYNGEE.

Sequenced material: peripheral blood. The V gene is TRBV9, the J gene TRBJ2-5; TRBD1 matches 7 bases. The receptor was derived from a woman aged 70-85 years with acute or convalescent COVID-19. CDR3 residues: CASSVLGGAQETQYF. The CDR3, as DNA: TGTGCCAGCAGCGTATTAGGGGGCGCACAAGAGACCCAGTACTTC.